This T cell receptor (beta chain) emerged from a study of CD4+ T cells in melanoma. The table came from immunoSEQ multiplex PCR; TCRdb's copy has only in-frame clones and leaves some out. The repertoire holds roughly 150,000 clones, with roughly 91% as singletons. V shed 4 bases and J 5 bases; nucleotides not matched to a gene: 10. CDR1 is SGDLS and CDR2 is YYNGEE in the germline V gene. The CDR3 runs to 17 residues. The chain is built from TRBV9 and TRBJ2-2; TRBD2 agrees at 11 bases. This TCR was sampled from a human donor with melanoma. The DNA of the CDR3 is TGTGCCAGCAGCCCCAGTAGCGGGGGGGCGACAACCGGGGAGCTGTTTTTT. It yields the protein CASSPSSGGATTGELFF.